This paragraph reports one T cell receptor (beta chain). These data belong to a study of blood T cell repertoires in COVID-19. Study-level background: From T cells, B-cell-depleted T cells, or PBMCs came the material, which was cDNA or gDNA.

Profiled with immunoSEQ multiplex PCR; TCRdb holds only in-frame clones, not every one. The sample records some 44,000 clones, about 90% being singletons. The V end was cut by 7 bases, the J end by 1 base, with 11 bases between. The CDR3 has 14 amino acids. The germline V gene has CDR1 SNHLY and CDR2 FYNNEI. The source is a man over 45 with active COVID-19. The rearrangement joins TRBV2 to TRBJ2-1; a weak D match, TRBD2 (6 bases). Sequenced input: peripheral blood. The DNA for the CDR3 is TGTGCCAGCACCCCGGGACTGTCCTACAATGAGCAGTTCTTC. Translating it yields CASTPGLSYNEQFF.